Following are 2 T cell receptor beta chains from one sample sequenced in a study of blood T cells in healthy people across ages. Using a J-beta primer mix together with a sample-barcoded 5' primer, a second PCR was run for roughly 7 to 12 cycles. TCRdb itself ran the 5' RACE reads through MiXCR, one entry per CDR3 protein. This sample has over 700,000 distinct CDR3 sequences, with less than 70% found just once. Sequenced input: blood. The receptors were gathered from an elderly man in good health.

The V gene is TRBV5-1, the J gene TRBJ1-2; D gene unclear. The germline CDR1 and CDR2 sequences are SGHRS and YFSETQ. The CDR3 is 13 residues long. V lost 4 bases to trimming and J lost 5 bases, with 12 bases between them. The CDR3 DNA reads TGCGCCAGCAGCCCAGCCTTGGGTTATGGCTACACCTTC. It specifies CASSPALGYGYTF.

V and J are TRBV21-1 and TRBJ2-2; no DNA check was done on the table's D call, TRBD2. TRBV21-1 is annotated as a pseudogene. The CDR3 is 17 residues long. Here the CDR3 DNA reads TGTGCCAGCAGCAAAGCCCCCGGGGGGCCCGTCACCGGGGAGCTGTTTTTT. Protein sequence: CASSKAPGGPVTGELFF.